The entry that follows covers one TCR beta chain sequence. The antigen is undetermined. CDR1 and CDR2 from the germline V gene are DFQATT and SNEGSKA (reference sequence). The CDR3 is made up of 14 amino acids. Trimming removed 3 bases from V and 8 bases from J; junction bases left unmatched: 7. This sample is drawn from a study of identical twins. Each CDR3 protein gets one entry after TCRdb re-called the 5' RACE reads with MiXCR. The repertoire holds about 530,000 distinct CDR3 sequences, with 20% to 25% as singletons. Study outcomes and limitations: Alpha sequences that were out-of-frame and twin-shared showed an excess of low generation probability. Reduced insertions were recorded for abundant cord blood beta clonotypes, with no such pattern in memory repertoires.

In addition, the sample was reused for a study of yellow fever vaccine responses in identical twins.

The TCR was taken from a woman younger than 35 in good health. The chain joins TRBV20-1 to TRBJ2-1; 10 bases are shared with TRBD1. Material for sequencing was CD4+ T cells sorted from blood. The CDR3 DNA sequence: TGCAGTGCTAGGGGGGACAGGGGCATATATGAGCAGTTCTTC. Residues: CSARGDRGIYEQFF.